One sample yielded the 27 T cell receptor beta chains listed below, sequenced in a study of T cell repertoires in cytomegalovirus infection. A single record per CDR3 protein comes from TCRdb applying MiXCR to the reads. This sample has approximately 500,000 distinct CDR3 sequences; about 30% occur once, and the top ten carry about 13%. The sample consisted of PBMCs. The receptors shown here come from a human donor in good health (CMV status not recorded). Some clones in this sample may be carry-over from other donors' samples.

The table lists this clonotype with a few counts. For the CDR3, the DNA is TGCAGTGCGGAATCGGACTTGAACACTGAAGCTTTCTTT. The encoded protein is CSAESDLNTEAFF. This chain connects TRBV20-1 to TRBJ1-1; no clear D. This CDR3 spans 13 amino acids. The V end was cut by 6 bases, the J end by 0 bases, with 11 bases between. From germline, CDR1 is DFQATT and CDR2 SNEGSKA (reference sequence).

V gene TRBV6-4 combines with J gene TRBJ2-3; 7 nucleotides line up with TRBD2. The J segment lost 7 bases and the V segment lost 2 bases, leaving 6 bases of the junction unmatched. The CDR3 has 14 amino acids. Germline loops: CDR1 MRHNA, CDR2 SNTAGT. CDR3 protein: CASSDIRGSHTQYF. The CDR3 region has the DNA TGTGCCAGCAGTGACATTCGCGGGAGTCATACGCAGTATTTT.

The chain recombines TRBV19 with TRBJ1-2; 8 bases line up with TRBD1. This CDR3 has 16 amino acids. V trimming: 5 bases; J trimming: 6 bases; junction bases outside the gene matches: 14. The germline gives CDR1 LNHDA, CDR2 SQIVND (reference sequence). CDR3 DNA sequence: TGTGCCAGTAGTGCGATCCTTCTGGACAGGGCTGATGGCTACACCTTC. Amino acids: CASSAILLDRADGYTF.

There are many counts of this clonotype. This chain uses TRBV7-2 with TRBJ2-7, with 11 bases lining up with TRBD2. The CDR3 length is 15 residues. Per germline, CDR1 SGHTA and CDR2 FQGNSA. The V segment lost 3 bases and the J segment 3 bases; nucleotides outside the gene matches: 4. The CDR3 region has the DNA TGTGCCAGCAGCTTCGGGACTAGCGGCCTCTACGAGCAGTACGTC. Its translation is CASSFGTSGLYEQYV.

Only a few counts were recorded for this clonotype. This chain uses TRBV4-3 with TRBJ2-2, with 9 bases fitting TRBD1. V shed 4 bases and J 2 bases; nucleotides not matched to a gene: 11. Germline V CDR1 and CDR2: LGHNA, YSLEER. CDR3 length equals 18 residues. The CDR3 nucleotides read TGCGCCAGCAGCCGTCGGGACAGGGCCCTACCTAACACCGGGGAGCTGTTTTTT. This codes for CASSRRDRALPNTGELFF.

The V and J genes are TRBV6-5 and TRBJ2-1; 9 positions match TRBD2. The CDR3 is 13 amino acids. J lost 7 bases, V lost 6 bases, and 4 bases had no gene match. Germline-derived CDR1 and CDR2 are MNHEY and SVGAGI. CDR3 region: CASRFGLANEQFF. CDR3 bases: TGTGCCAGCAGATTTGGACTAGCGAATGAGCAGTTCTTC.

This chain links TRBV7-4 with TRBJ1-2; D call uncertain. The CDR3 length is 14 residues. Germline V gene lookup returns CDR1 SGHVT and CDR2 SQSDAQ. V dropped 5 bases and J dropped 2 bases, with 12 bases sitting between them. The CDR3 protein is CASSPPDMNYGYTF. CDR3 DNA sequence: TGTGCCAGCAGCCCCCCAGACATGAACTATGGCTACACCTTC.

J is TRBJ2-1 and V is TRBV4-3; D is undetermined. Per germline, CDR1 LGHNA and CDR2 YSLEER. The CDR3 consists of 15 residues. V was cut by 1 base and J by 4 bases, with 11 bases left in between. As DNA, the CDR3 is TGCGCCAGCAGCCAAGCCGCAGAAGTATACAATGAGCAGTTCTTC. Translating it yields CASSQAAEVYNEQFF.

This clonotype has just a few counts. The chain joins TRBV6-2 or TRBV6-3 to TRBJ2-7, with 10 nucleotides matching TRBD2. Germline lookup yields CDR1 MNHEY and CDR2 SVGEGT. This CDR3 contains 14 residues. V gave up 7 bases and J gave up 2 bases; unmatched junction bases: 5. In DNA form, the CDR3 reads TGTGCCAGCATCGCAAGCGGGAGGGCCTACGAGCAGTACGTC. Translating gives CASIASGRAYEQYV.

This clonotype occurred many times. V gene TRBV7-2 combines with J gene TRBJ1-2; D perhaps matches TRBD1 (5 bases). Germline assignment: CDR1 SGHTA and CDR2 FQGNSA. CDR3 length equals 13 residues. The V end was cut by 1 base, the J end by 5 bases, with 8 bases between. The CDR3 here is CASSLDGTYGYTF. The CDR3, as DNA: TGTGCCAGCAGCTTAGATGGGACGTATGGCTACACCTTC.

The chain joins TRBV6-2 or TRBV6-3 to TRBJ2-3; 7 nucleotides align to TRBD2. The V gene's germline CDR1 is MNHEY and CDR2 SVGEGT. The CDR3 is 16 residues long. V was pared by 2 bases and J by 3 bases, with 8 bases of the junction left unmatched. This chain's CDR3 is CASSYLSGMGTDTQYF. CDR3 in DNA: TGTGCCAGCAGTTACCTCAGCGGGATGGGGACAGATACGCAGTATTTT.

This clonotype has just a few counts. The V gene is TRBV6-2 or TRBV6-3, the J gene TRBJ1-1, with 8 positions matching TRBD1. Germline CDR1 is MNHEY and CDR2 is SVGEGT. Trimming cost V 5 bases and J 5 bases; bases outside gene matches: 13. The CDR3 spans 16 residues. The DNA of the CDR3 is TGTGCCAGCAGTCGCAGGGGGCTAGACGGGAGGACTGAAGCTTTCTTT. Translating it yields CASSRRGLDGRTEAFF.

V gene TRBV19 combines with J gene TRBJ2-5; 7 bases line up with TRBD2. The germline V gene encodes CDR1 LNHDA and CDR2 SQIVND (reference sequence). V lost 5 bases, J lost 5 bases, and 11 bases stayed unmatched. The CDR3 length is 15 residues. The CDR3 spells CASSSVAGPWETQYF. DNA for the CDR3: TGTGCCAGTAGTTCGGTAGCGGGCCCCTGGGAGACCCAGTACTTC.

This clonotype was recorded a few times. J is TRBJ2-3 and V is TRBV25-1; TRBD1 might be the D (5 bases). V lost 3 bases and J 1 base, leaving 14 bases between the germline ends. Germline assignment: CDR1 MGHDK and CDR2 SYGVNS. The CDR3 contains 16 residues. CDR3 in amino acids: CASSDSIQVGTDTQYF. The CDR3 DNA follows: TGTGCCAGCAGTGATAGTATACAGGTGGGCACAGATACGCAGTATTTT.

The V call is TRBV20-1, the J call TRBJ1-3; a possible D gene is TRBD1 (5 bases). Trimming cost V 3 bases and J 2 bases, with 8 bases left between them. Germline-derived CDR1 and CDR2 are DFQATT and SNEGSKA (reference sequence). The CDR3 has 13 residues. The chain's CDR3 is CSARRGAGNTIYF. CDR3 nucleotides: TGCAGTGCTAGGAGGGGTGCTGGAAACACCATATATTTT.

This clonotype was counted ten times or more. This chain connects TRBV6-2 or TRBV6-3 to TRBJ2-7, with 10 bases lining up with TRBD1. The CDR3 consists of 15 residues. Losses at the gene ends were 6 bases for V and 5 bases for J; bases not matched to a gene: 10. CDR1 is MNHEY and CDR2 is SVGEGT in the germline V gene. DNA for the CDR3: TGTGCCAGCAGACGTCCCGGGACAGGGGACCACGAGCAGTACTTC. Its translation: CASRRPGTGDHEQYF.

J is TRBJ1-1 and V is TRBV5-4, with D unclear. CDR1 is SGHNT, CDR2 YYREEE, per germline (reference sequence). V lost 4 bases, J lost 5 bases, and 18 bases lay in between. This CDR3 contains 15 residues. This CDR3 reads CASSPGRARSTEAFF. The DNA of the CDR3 is TGTGCCAGCAGCCCCGGGAGGGCGCGGAGTACTGAAGCTTTCTTT.

This clonotype has only a few counts. This chain joins TRBV6-5 and TRBJ2-7; possibly TRBD1 for D (6 bases). The CDR3 spans 15 residues. Deletions cut 7 bases from V and 3 bases from J, with 19 bases between. Germline V lookup: CDR1 MNHEY, CDR2 SVGAGI. The CDR3 bases are TGTGCCAGCACCCCCGCAGGGGTCAGTCTCTACGAGCAGTACTTC. The encoded protein is CASTPAGVSLYEQYF.

The chain recombines TRBV4-1 with TRBJ2-3; D is undetermined. Germline V gives CDR1 MGHRA, CDR2 YSYEKL. This CDR3 has 13 residues. Trimming pared 5 bases from V and 2 bases from J, leaving 8 bases between. This CDR3 reads CASSSGPTDTQYF. The CDR3 coding sequence is TGCGCCAGCAGCTCGGGCCCCACAGATACGCAGTATTTT.

The chain links TRBV20-1 to TRBJ2-3; D might be TRBD1 (5 bases). Trimming cost V 3 bases and J 6 bases, with 19 bases left between them. In germline, CDR1 is DFQATT, CDR2 SNEGSKA (reference sequence). CDR3 length: 15 residues. The CDR3 reads CSASGAVGRPDTQYF. CDR3 in DNA: TGCAGTGCTAGTGGGGCTGTTGGGCGACCCGATACGCAGTATTTT.

The chain joins TRBV12-3 or TRBV12-4 to TRBJ2-4, with D hard to call. This CDR3 spans 13 amino acids. Deletions cut 3 bases from V and 3 bases from J, with 6 bases between. The CDR3 spells CASSFENKNIQYF. DNA for the CDR3: TGTGCCAGCAGTTTCGAGAACAAAAACATTCAGTACTTC.

V gene TRBV12-3 or TRBV12-4 combines with J gene TRBJ1-2; no firm D call. The CDR3 has 15 residues. With 2 bases removed from V and 1 base from J, the gap between germline ends came to 11 bases. CDR3 sequence (DNA): TGTGCCAGCAGTTTATCCGGCCAAGTTAACTATGGCTACACCTTC. Translating gives CASSLSGQVNYGYTF.

V usage is TRBV7-8 and J usage is TRBJ2-5; TRBD1 agrees at 8 bases. CDR3 length equals 14 residues. After removal of 5 bases from V and 5 bases from J, the junction contained 7 bases not matched to a gene. Germline V lookup: CDR1 SGHVS, CDR2 FQNEAQ. CDR3 in DNA: TGTGCCAGCAGCCAAGACAGGGGAGGCGAGACCCAGTACTTC. Translating gives CASSQDRGGETQYF.

This clonotype was recorded many times. For the CDR3, the DNA is TGTGCCAGCAGCTTAGACGGGCTTAAGAATGAGCAGTTCTTC. Residues: CASSLDGLKNEQFF. The chain joins TRBV11-1 to TRBJ2-1; D unclear. The ends were cut back, 1 base at V and 7 bases at J, with 11 bases in the middle. This CDR3 region has 14 residues. The germline V gene has CDR1 SGHAT and CDR2 FQDESV (reference sequence).

The table lists this clonotype with a few counts. The J gene is TRBJ2-7, the V gene TRBV28, with TRBD2 as a possible D gene (6 bases). V dropped 6 bases and J dropped 5 bases, with 17 bases sitting between them. Germline values: CDR1 MDHEN, CDR2 SYDVKM. The CDR3 consists of 14 residues. CDR3 amino acids: CASSLEGTGHEQYF. The CDR3 DNA sequence: TGTGCCAGCAGCCTGGAGGGAACAGGTCACGAGCAGTACTTC.

The gene calls are TRBV6-5 and TRBJ1-5; tentative D call: TRBD1 (6 bases). With 5 bases removed from V and 2 bases from J, the gap between germline ends came to 16 bases. The CDR3 consists of 16 residues. The germline gives CDR1 MNHEY, CDR2 SVGAGI. CDR3 loop: CASSTHYSGGNQPQHF. The DNA of the CDR3 is TGTGCCAGCAGTACCCATTATTCAGGGGGCAATCAGCCCCAGCATTTT.

This clonotype was counted a few times. The rearrangement uses TRBV27 and TRBJ2-7, with D possibly being TRBD1 or TRBD2 (5 bases each). Germline CDR1 reads MNHEY; CDR2 reads SMNVEV (reference sequence). V gave up 5 bases and J gave up 3 bases, with 11 bases separating them. The CDR3 is 13 residues long. CDR3: CASSPGAFYEQYV. The DNA for the CDR3 is TGTGCCAGCAGTCCCGGGGCTTTCTACGAGCAGTACGTC.